Below are 8 T cell receptor beta chains sequenced from a single sample in a study of T cells of healthy individuals (dated by TCRdb to between 2018 and 2020). Receptor amplification or capture employed 5' RACE. Sequencing relied on an Illumina MiSeq. The raw public reads went through TCRdb reprocessing: fastp at Q25, MiXCR clone calling, in-frame beta chains kept. Entries are consolidated by CDR3 protein sequence, retaining the most common genes and DNA. In this sample the table shows around 83,000 distinct CDR3 sequences, approximately 4.8% of which occur a single time. Of the sample, 7% to 9% is held by the ten largest clones. These TCRs come from a female donor in good health.

This chain joins TRBV11-2 and TRBJ1-2, with D possibly TRBD1 on 6 matching bases. CDR1 and CDR2 from the germline V gene are SGHAT and FQNNGV. The CDR3 is 20 amino acids. V shed 1 base and J shed 0 bases, with 24 bases lying between them. As DNA, the CDR3 is TGTGCCAGCAGCTTAGGACCACAGGGACTCCTAATCCTAGCTAACTATGGCTACACCTTC. It codes for CASSLGPQGLLILANYGYTF. The full variable domain, its missing parts supplied by reference TRBV11-2 and TRBJ1-2, is EAGVAQSPRYKIIEKRQSVAFWCNPISGHATLYWYQQILGQGPKLLIQFQNNGVVDDSQLPKDRFSAERLKGVDSTLKIQPAKLEDSAVYLCASSLGPQGLLILANYGYTFGSGTRLTVV.

Ten or more counts support this clonotype. This chain uses TRBV20-1 with TRBJ1-1; the D gene is possibly TRBD1 (5 bases). CDR3 length: 13 residues. Per the germline V gene, CDR1 is DFQATT and CDR2 is SNEGSKA (reference sequence). V lost 6 bases and J 3 bases, leaving 14 bases between the germline ends. CDR3: CSAGRGGDTEAFF. The CDR3 DNA reads as TGCAGTGCAGGGAGGGGCGGGGACACTGAAGCTTTCTTT.

This clonotype was counted at least ten times. The chain carries TRBV12-3 or TRBV12-4 and TRBJ2-1; no firm D call. This CDR3 spans 12 amino acids. Trimming took off 6 bases at V and 5 bases at J, with 8 bases between the two ends. The CDR3 loop is CASRTNNNEQFF. The CDR3 DNA is TGTGCCAGCAGAACGAACAACAATGAGCAGTTCTTC.

This clonotype was recorded at least ten times. The chain employs TRBV28 and TRBJ2-3; D not certain. The length of the CDR3 is 13 residues. CDR1 MDHEN and CDR2 SYDVKM come from the germline V gene. V was clipped by 4 bases and J by 2 bases, with 7 bases between them. The CDR3 protein is CASSSGPTDTQYF. In DNA, the CDR3 is TGTGCCAGCAGTTCAGGACCCACAGATACGCAGTATTTT.

This chain connects TRBV5-6 to TRBJ2-1; D is ambiguous. V gave up 4 bases and J gave up 8 bases, with 16 bases separating them. There are 14 residues in the CDR3. Germline V CDR1 and CDR2: SGHDT, YYEEEE. CDR3: CASSPDHDTDEQFF. The CDR3 bases are TGTGCCAGCAGCCCTGACCACGACACCGATGAGCAGTTCTTC.

This clonotype has at least ten counts. The rearrangement joins TRBV7-3 to TRBJ2-1, with D tentatively TRBD2 (6 bases). Germline V gene sequence: CDR1 SGHTA, CDR2 FQGTGA. The CDR3 consists of 13 residues. The V and J ends lost 2 bases and 14 bases respectively, with 16 bases between them. CDR3 nucleotides: TGTGCCAGCAGCTTAGCCCCGCGGGGCCGAAAGTTCTTC. This gives the protein CASSLAPRGRKFF. Together with reference TRBV7-3 and TRBJ2-1, the CDR3 gives the full variable domain: GAGVSQTPSNKVTEKGKYVELRCDPISGHTALYWYRQSLGQGPEFLIYFQGTGAADDSGLPNDRFFAVRPEGSVSTLKIQRTERGDSAVYLCASSLAPRGRKFFGPGTRLTVL.

The rearrangement joins TRBV11-1 to TRBJ2-3; D is possibly TRBD2 (5 bases). This CDR3 region has 16 residues. Germline-derived CDR1 and CDR2 are SGHAT and FQDESV (reference sequence). Trimming took 3 bases from V and 1 from J, leaving 14 bases between them. CDR3 DNA sequence: TGTGCCAGCAGCTTCGGGGTAGCAGGTGGCACAGATACGCAGTATTTT. As protein: CASSFGVAGGTDTQYF.

This clonotype was seen ten or more times. V usage is TRBV21-1 and J usage is TRBJ2-7; no check of the table's D call, TRBD2, against the DNA was made. TRBV21-1 is a known pseudogene. This CDR3 has 18 amino acids. In DNA form, the CDR3 reads TGTGCCAGCAGCAAAGGAAAACGGCGGGAGGCACCCTCCTACGAGCAGTACTTC. This codes for CASSKGKRREAPSYEQYF.